This entry concerns a single T cell receptor (beta chain). Blood CD4+ CD25-high CD127-low regulatory T cells supplied the genomic DNA template. These data belong to a study of regulatory and conventional T cells in RAG deficiency. Clones were sequenced by immunoSEQ multiplex PCR, and TCRdb holds only the in-frame ones, with some missing. The table shows over 450 clones, with around 81% occurring only once. Germline loops: CDR1 MNHNY, CDR2 SVGAGI (reference sequence). V trimming: 6 bases; J trimming: 3 bases; junction bases outside the gene matches: 9. The CDR3 is 15 amino acids. Sequenced sample: Tregs sorted from blood. This TCR was recovered from a human donor with RAG deficiency presenting as severe combined immunodeficiency. The chain is built from TRBV6-6 and TRBJ1-2; TRBD1 agrees at 8 bases. The CDR3 here is CASSPDRGRYYGYTF. The CDR3 DNA reads TGTGCCAGCAGCCCTGACAGGGGCCGATACTATGGCTACACCTTC.